This T cell receptor beta chain appears in the sequencing data of a study of Graves' ophthalmopathy and Graves' hyperthyroidism. The CDR3 runs 15 residues. Losses at the gene ends were 4 bases for V and 2 bases for J; bases not matched to a gene: 8. Looked up from germline, CDR1 is SGHKS and CDR2 is YYEKEE (reference sequence). This clonotype was picked up a small number of times. The antigen remains undetermined. Investigators amplified TCR beta CDR3 regions from RNA transcripts. First-round RT-PCR used HTBI primers; second-round multiplex PCR followed. TCRdb ran MiXCR on the multiplex PCR reads and lists one entry per CDR3 protein. Altogether 450,000 or so distinct CDR3 sequences are present, 13% to 15% being singletons, with the ten largest covering over 8%. Study findings and constraints: The model predicted progression of ophthalmopathy with a sensitivity of 70% to 71%, and its specificity was about 72%. Among thyroid clonotypes expanded above 0.001 frequency, most also appeared in blood. Built on 13 signatures, a model told ophthalmopathy apart from stable hyperthyroidism with roughly 88% sensitivity and over 80% specificity.

Clinicians made diagnoses from clinical symptoms, serum thyroxine, TRAb, thyroid ultrasound and orbital computed tomography. This sequence was found in a woman aged 25 to 45 with Graves' ophthalmopathy. The specimen was blood. The genes are TRBV5-5 and TRBJ2-7, with TRBD1 matching 8 bases. CDR3 sequence reads: CASSAGTGGPYEQYF. The CDR3 region has the DNA TGTGCCAGCAGCGCCGGAACAGGGGGACCCTACGAGCAGTACTTC.